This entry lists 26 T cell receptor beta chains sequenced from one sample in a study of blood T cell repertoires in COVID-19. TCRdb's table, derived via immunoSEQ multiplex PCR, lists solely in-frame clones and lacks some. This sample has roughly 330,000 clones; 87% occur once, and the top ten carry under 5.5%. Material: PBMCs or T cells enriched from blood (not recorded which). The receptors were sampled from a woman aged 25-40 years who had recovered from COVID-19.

CDR3: CASSEGRVYEQYF. The CDR3 DNA sequence: TGTGCCAGCAGTGAAGGACGGGTCTACGAGCAGTACTTC. The V and J genes are TRBV2 and TRBJ2-7; D uncertain. CDR1 SNHLY and CDR2 FYNNEI come from the germline V gene. The CDR3 consists of 13 residues. Trimming took 1 base from V and 3 from J, leaving 7 bases between them.

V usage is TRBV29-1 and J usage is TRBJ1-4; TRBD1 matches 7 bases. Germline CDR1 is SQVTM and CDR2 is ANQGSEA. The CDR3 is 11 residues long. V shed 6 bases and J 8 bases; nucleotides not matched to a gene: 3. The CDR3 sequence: CSVGQVEKLFF. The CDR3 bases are TGCAGCGTAGGACAGGTAGAAAAACTGTTTTTT.

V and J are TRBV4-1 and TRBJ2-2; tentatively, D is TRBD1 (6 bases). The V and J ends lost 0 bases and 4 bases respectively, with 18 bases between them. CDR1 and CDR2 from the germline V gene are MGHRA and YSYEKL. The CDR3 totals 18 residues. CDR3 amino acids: CASSQDRTAPVSTGELFF. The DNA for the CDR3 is TGCGCCAGCAGCCAAGATCGGACAGCGCCGGTTAGCACCGGGGAGCTGTTTTTT.

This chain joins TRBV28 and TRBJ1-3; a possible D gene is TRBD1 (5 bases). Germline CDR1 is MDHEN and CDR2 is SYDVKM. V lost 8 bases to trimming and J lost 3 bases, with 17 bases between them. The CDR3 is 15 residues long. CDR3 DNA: TGTGCCAGCGGCCCAACAGGCCCCCTTGGAAACACCATATATTTT. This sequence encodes CASGPTGPLGNTIYF.

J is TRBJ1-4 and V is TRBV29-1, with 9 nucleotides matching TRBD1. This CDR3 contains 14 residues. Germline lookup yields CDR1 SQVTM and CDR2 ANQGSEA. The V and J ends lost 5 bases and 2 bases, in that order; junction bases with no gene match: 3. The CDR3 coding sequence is TGCAGCGTTTGGGACAGGGCTACTAATGAAAAACTGTTTTTT. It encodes CSVWDRATNEKLFF. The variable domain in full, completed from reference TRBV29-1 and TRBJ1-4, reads SAVISQKPSRDICQRGTSLTIQCQVDSQVTMMFWYRQQPGQSLTLIATANQGSEATYESGFVIDKFPISRPNLTFSTLTVSNMSPEDSSIYLCSVWDRATNEKLFFGSGTQLSVL.

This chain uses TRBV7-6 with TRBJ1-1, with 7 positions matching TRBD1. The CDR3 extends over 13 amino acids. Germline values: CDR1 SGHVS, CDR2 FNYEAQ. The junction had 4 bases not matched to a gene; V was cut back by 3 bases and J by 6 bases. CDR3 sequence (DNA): TGTGCCAGCAGCTTCACAGGGGCTGCTGAAGCTTTCTTT. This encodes CASSFTGAAEAFF.

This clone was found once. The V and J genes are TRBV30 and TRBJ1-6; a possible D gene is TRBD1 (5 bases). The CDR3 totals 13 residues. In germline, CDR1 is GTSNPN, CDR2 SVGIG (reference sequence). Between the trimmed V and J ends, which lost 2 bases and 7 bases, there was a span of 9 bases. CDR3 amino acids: CAWSKGRNSPLHF. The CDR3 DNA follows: TGTGCCTGGAGTAAGGGGAGGAATTCACCCCTCCACTTT.

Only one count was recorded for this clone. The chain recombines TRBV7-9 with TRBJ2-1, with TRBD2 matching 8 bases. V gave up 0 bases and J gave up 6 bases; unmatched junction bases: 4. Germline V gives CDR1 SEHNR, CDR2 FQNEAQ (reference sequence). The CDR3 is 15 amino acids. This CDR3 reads CASSLAVAGFNEQFF. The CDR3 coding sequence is TGTGCCAGCAGCTTAGCAGTAGCGGGGTTCAATGAGCAGTTCTTC.

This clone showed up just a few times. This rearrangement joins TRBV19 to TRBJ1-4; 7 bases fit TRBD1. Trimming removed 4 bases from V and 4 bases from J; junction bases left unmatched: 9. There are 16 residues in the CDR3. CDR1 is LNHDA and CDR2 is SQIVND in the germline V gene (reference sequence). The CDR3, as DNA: TGTGCCAGTAGTACCGCCCAGGGACAGATTAATGAAAAACTGTTTTTT. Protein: CASSTAQGQINEKLFF. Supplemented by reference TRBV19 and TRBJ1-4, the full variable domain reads DGGITQSPKYLFRKEGQNVTLSCEQNLNHDAMYWYRQDPGQGLRLIYYSQIVNDFQKGDIAEGYSVSREKKESFPLTVTSAQKNPTAFYLCASSTAQGQINEKLFFGSGTQLSVL.

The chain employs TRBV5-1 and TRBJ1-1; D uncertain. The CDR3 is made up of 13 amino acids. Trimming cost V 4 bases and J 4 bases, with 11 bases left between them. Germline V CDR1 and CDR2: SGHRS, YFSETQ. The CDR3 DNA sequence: TGCGCCAGCAGCCCTCAGGCGTCCACTGAAGCTTTCTTT. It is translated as CASSPQASTEAFF.

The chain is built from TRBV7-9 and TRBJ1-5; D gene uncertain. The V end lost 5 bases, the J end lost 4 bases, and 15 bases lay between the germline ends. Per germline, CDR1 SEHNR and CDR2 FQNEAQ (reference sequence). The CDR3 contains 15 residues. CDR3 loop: CASSEGGFRNQPQHF. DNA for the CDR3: TGTGCCAGCAGCGAAGGAGGGTTTCGGAATCAGCCCCAGCATTTT.

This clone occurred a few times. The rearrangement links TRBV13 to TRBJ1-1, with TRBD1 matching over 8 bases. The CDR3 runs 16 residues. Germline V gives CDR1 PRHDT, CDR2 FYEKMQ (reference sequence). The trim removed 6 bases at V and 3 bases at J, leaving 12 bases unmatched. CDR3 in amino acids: CASREHQGAGDTEAFF. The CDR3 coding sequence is TGTGCCAGCAGGGAACATCAGGGGGCCGGGGACACTGAAGCTTTCTTT.

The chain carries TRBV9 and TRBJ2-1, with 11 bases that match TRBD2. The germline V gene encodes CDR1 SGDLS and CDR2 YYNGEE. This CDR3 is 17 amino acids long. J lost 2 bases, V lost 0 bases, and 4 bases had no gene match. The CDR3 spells CASSVGTSGGTYNEQFF. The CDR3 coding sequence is TGTGCCAGCAGCGTAGGAACTAGCGGGGGCACCTACAATGAGCAGTTCTTC. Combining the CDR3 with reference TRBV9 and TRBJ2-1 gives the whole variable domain DSGVTQTPKHLITATGQRVTLRCSPRSGDLSVYWYQQSLDQGLQFLIQYYNGEERAKGNILERFSAQQFPDLHSELNLSSLELGDSALYFCASSVGTSGGTYNEQFFGPGTRLTVL.

CDR3 bases: TGTGCCAGCGAGCGGGGGTGGGGCACCGGGGAGCTGTTTTTT. It is translated as CASERGWGTGELFF. The chain has TRBV6-5 and TRBJ2-2; TRBD2 matches at 8 bases. Unmatched junction bases numbered 6, after V lost 8 bases and J lost 4 bases. This CDR3 spans 14 amino acids. Germline loops: CDR1 MNHEY, CDR2 SVGAGI.

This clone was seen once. CDR3 loop: CASSPNRNSPLHF. The DNA for the CDR3 is TGTGCCAGCAGCCCAAACAGGAATTCACCCCTCCACTTT. The chain employs TRBV7-9 and TRBJ1-6; weak D call: TRBD1 (5 bases). V lost 5 bases, J lost 7 bases, and 9 bases lay in between. The CDR3 consists of 13 residues. Per germline, CDR1 SEHNR and CDR2 FQNEAQ (reference sequence).

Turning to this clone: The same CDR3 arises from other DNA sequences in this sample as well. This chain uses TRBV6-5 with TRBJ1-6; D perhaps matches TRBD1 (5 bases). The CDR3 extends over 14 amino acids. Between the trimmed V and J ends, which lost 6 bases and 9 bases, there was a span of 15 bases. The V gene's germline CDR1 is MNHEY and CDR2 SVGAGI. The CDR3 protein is CASSSSRVGSPLHF. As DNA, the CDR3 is TGTGCCAGCAGCTCCTCCAGGGTGGGTTCACCCCTCCACTTT.

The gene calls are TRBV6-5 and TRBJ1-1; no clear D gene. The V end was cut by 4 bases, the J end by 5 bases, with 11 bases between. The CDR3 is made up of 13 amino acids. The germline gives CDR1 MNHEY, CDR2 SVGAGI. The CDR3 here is CASSFRLETEAFF. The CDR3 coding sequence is TGTGCCAGCAGTTTCCGTCTTGAGACTGAAGCTTTCTTT.

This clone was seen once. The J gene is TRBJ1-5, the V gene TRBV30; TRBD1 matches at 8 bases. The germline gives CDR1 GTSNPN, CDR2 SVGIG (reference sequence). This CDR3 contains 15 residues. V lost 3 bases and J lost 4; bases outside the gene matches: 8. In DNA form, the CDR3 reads TGTGCCTGGAGCGCTGGACAGGGTGGAAATCAGCCCCAGCATTTT. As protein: CAWSAGQGGNQPQHF.

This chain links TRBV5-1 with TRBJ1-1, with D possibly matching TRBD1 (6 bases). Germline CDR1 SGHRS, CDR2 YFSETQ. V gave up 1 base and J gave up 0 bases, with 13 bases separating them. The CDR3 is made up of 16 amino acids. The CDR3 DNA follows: TGCGCCAGCAGCTTGATTCCGCAGGGGATGAACACTGAAGCTTTCTTT. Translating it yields CASSLIPQGMNTEAFF. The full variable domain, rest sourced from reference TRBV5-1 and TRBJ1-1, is KAGVTQTPRYLIKTRGQQVTLSCSPISGHRSVSWYQQTPGQGLQFLFEYFSETQRNKGNFPGRFSGRQFSNSRSEMNVSTLELGDSALYLCASSLIPQGMNTEAFFGQGTRLTVV.

CDR3 DNA sequence: TGTGCCAGCAGTTTAGGGACACAGGGGACCCAGTACTTC. Its protein is CASSLGTQGTQYF. The gene calls are TRBV28 and TRBJ2-5; the D gene is possibly TRBD1 (6 bases). CDR3 length: 13 amino acids. Germline V gene lookup returns CDR1 MDHEN and CDR2 SYDVKM. The ends were cut back, 2 bases at V and 7 bases at J, with 11 bases in the middle.

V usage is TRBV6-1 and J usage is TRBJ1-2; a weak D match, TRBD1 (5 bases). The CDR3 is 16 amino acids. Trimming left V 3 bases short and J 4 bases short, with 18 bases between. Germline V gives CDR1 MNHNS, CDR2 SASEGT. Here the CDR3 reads CASSDVNGREAYGYTF. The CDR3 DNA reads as TGTGCCAGCAGTGATGTTAATGGCAGGGAAGCCTATGGCTACACCTTC.

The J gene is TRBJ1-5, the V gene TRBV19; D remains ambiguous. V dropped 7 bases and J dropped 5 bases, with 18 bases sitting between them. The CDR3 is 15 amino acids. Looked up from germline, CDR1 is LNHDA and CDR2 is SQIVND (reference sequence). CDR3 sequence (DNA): TGTGCCAGTACCCCCCGCGACGGCGGTGATCAGCCCCAGCATTTT. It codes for CASTPRDGGDQPQHF.

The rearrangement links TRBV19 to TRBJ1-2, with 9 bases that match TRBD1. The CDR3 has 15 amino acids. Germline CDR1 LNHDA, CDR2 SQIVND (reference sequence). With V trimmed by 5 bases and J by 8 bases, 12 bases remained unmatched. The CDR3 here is CASSPWDRELWGYTF. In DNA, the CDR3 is TGTGCCAGTAGTCCCTGGGACAGGGAGTTATGGGGCTACACCTTC.

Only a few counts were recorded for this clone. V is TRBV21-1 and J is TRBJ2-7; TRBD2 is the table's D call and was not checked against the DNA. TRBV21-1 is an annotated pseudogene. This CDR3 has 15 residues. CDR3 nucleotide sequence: TGTGCCAGCACGTTACTGGAGGGATCTCCCTACGAGCAGTACTTC. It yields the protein CASTLLEGSPYEQYF.

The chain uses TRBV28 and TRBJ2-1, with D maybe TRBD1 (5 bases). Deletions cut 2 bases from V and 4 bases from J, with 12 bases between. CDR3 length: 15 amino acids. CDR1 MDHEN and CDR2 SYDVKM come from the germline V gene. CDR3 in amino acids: CASSLGGDRYNEQFF. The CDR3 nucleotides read TGTGCCAGCAGTTTAGGTGGAGACAGATACAATGAGCAGTTCTTC.

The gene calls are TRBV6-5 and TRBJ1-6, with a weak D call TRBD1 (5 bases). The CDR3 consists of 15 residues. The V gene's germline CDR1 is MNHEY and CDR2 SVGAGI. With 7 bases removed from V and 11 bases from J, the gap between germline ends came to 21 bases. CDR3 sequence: CASIRQGPGGAPLHF. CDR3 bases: TGTGCCAGCATTCGGCAGGGCCCCGGGGGGGCACCCCTCCACTTT.